This record looks at one T cell receptor beta chain sequence and its context. Its antigen is not known. An end of the junction differs from the germline gene, which may be a read error. TCRdb re-called the 5' RACE reads with MiXCR, one entry per CDR3 protein. The sample yields 1.5 million to 2 million distinct CDR3 sequences, under 35% seen once. This CDR3 contains 13 residues. The germline CDR1 and CDR2 sequences are SGHAT and FQDESV (reference sequence). The sample originates from a study of identical twins. General study points: With abundant cord blood beta clonotypes, insertions were fewer; memory repertoires showed no such pattern.

The sample taken for sequencing was cord blood. This TCR was recovered from a newborn girl in good health. The chain is built from TRBV11-1 and TRBJ2-7; TRBD2 matches at 7 bases. CDR3 region: CTSSFAGAYEQYF. DNA of the CDR3: TGTACCAGCAGCTTCGCGGGAGCCTACGAGCAGTACTTC.